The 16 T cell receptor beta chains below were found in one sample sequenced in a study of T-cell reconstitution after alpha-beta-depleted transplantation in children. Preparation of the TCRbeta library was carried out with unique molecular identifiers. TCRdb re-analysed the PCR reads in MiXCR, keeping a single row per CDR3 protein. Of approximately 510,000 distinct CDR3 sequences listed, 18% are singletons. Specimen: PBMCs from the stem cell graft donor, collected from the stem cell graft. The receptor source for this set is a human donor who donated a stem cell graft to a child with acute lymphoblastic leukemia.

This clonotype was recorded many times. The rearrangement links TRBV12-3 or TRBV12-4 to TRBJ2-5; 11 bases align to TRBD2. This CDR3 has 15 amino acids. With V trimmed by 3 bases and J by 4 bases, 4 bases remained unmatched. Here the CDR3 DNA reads TGTGCCAGCAGTTTCGCCGGACTAGCGGGAGAGACCCAGTACTTC. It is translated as CASSFAGLAGETQYF.

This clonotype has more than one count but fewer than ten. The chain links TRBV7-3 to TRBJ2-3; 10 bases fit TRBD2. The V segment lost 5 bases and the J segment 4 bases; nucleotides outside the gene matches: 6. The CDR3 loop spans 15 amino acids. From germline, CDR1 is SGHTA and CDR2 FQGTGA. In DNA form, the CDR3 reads TGTGCCAGCAGCGACGGACTAGCGGAGGCAGATACGCAGTATTTT. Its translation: CASSDGLAEADTQYF.

This CDR3 is CASRGTGADIQYF. The CDR3 DNA reads TGTGCCAGCAGGGGGACAGGGGCCGACATTCAGTACTTC. The gene calls are TRBV5-4 and TRBJ2-4; 10 bases line up with TRBD1. The germline V gene encodes CDR1 SGHNT and CDR2 YYREEE (reference sequence). The junction had 4 bases not matched to a gene; V was cut back by 5 bases and J by 8 bases. This CDR3 is 13 amino acids long.

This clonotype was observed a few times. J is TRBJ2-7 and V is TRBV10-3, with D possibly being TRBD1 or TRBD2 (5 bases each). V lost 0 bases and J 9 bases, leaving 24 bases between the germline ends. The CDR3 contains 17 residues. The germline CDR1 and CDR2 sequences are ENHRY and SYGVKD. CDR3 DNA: TGTGCCATCAGTGAGTCGGGTGCCGGGACCACCGCAATGGGGCAGTACTTC. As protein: CAISESGAGTTAMGQYF.

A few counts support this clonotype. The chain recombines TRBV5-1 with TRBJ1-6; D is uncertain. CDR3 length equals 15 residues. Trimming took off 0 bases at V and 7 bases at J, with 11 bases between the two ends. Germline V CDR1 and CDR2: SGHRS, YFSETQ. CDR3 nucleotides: TGCGCCAGCAGCTTGGGAGCAGGCAGCAATTCACCCCTCCACTTT. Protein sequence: CASSLGAGSNSPLHF.

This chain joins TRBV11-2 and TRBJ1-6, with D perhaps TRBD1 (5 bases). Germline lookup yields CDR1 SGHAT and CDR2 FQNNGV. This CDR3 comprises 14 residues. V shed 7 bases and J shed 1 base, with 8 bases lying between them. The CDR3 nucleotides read TGTGCCAGCACTGGGGGGTCCTATAATTCACCCCTCCACTTT. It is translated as CASTGGSYNSPLHF. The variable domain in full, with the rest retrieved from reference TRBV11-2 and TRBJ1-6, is EAGVAQSPRYKIIEKRQSVAFWCNPISGHATLYWYQQILGQGPKLLIQFQNNGVVDDSQLPKDRFSAERLKGVDSTLKIQPAKLEDSAVYLCASTGGSYNSPLHFGNGTRLTVT.

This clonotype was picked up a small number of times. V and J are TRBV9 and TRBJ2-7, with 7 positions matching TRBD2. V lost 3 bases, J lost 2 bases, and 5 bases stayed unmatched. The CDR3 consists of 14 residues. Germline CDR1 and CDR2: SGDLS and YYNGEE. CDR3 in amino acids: CASSAGAGAYEQYF. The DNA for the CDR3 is TGTGCCAGCAGCGCCGGGGCGGGAGCCTACGAGCAGTACTTC.

DNA of the CDR3: TGTGCCAGCAGGGACCTGGGGGATACGCAGTATTTT. Its translation is CASRDLGDTQYF. V and J are TRBV6-2 or TRBV6-3 and TRBJ2-3, with D uncertain. Trimming removed 6 bases from V and 6 bases from J, with 10 bases in between. This CDR3 spans 12 amino acids. The V gene's germline CDR1 is MNHEY and CDR2 SVGEGT.

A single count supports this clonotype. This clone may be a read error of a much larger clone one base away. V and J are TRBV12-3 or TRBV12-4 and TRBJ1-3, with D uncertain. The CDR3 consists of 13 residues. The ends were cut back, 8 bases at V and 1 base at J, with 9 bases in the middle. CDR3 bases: TGTGCCAGCGGCCCCACTTCTGGAAACACCATATATTTT. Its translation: CASGPTSGNTIYF.

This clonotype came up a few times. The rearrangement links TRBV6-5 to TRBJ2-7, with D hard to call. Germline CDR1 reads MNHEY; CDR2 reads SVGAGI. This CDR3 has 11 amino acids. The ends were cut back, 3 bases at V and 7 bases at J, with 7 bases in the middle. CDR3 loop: CASSYGPEQYF. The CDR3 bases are TGTGCCAGCAGTTATGGTCCGGAGCAGTACTTC.

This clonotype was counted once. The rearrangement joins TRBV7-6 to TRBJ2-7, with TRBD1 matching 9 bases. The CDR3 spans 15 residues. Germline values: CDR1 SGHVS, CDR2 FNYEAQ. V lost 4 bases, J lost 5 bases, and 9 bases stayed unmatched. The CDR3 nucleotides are TGTGCCAGCAGCTCGACAGGGGGTGGGGGCAACGAGCAGTACTTC. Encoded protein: CASSSTGGGGNEQYF.

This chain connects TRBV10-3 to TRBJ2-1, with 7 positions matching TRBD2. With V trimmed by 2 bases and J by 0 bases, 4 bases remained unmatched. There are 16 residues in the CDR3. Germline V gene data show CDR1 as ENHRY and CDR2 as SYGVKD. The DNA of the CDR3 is TGTGCCATCAGTGAGCCCGGGGGGACCTCCTACAATGAGCAGTTCTTC. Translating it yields CAISEPGGTSYNEQFF.

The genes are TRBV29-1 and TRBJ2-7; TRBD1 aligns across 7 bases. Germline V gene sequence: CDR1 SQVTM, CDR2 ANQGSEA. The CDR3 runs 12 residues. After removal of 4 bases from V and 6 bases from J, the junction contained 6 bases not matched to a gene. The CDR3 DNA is TGCAGCGTTGTCGCCAGGGGGTCCGAGCAGTACTTC. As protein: CSVVARGSEQYF.

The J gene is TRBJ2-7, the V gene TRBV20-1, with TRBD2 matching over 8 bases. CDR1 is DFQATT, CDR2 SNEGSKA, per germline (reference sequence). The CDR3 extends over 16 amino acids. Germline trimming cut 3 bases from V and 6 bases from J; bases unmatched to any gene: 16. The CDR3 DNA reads TGCAGTGCTAGCGGGAGGGCCGACCAAGGAGAGGGCGAGCAGTACTTC. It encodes CSASGRADQGEGEQYF.

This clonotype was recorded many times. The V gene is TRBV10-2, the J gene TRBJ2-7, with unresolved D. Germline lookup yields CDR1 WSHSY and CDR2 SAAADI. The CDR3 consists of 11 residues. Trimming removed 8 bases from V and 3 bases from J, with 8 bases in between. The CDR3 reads CASRGYYEQYF. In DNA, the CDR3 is TGCGCCAGCCGCGGTTACTACGAGCAGTACTTC.

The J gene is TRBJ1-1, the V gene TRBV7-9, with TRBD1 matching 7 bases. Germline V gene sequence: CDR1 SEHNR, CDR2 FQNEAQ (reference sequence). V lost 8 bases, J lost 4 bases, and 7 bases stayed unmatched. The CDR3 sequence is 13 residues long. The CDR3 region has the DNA TGTGCCAGCGGCAGGGGGTTCGGCACTGAAGCTTTCTTT. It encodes CASGRGFGTEAFF.